The 14 T cell receptor beta chains given below trace back to one sample, sequenced in a study of T cells after yellow fever vaccination. Via MiXCR, TCRdb re-called the 5' RACE reads, giving one row per CDR3 protein. The table lists 600,000 to 750,000 distinct CDR3 sequences, 9% to 15% of them singletons. The sequences come from PBMCs, collected on the day of the yellow fever booster vaccination. The receptors here all came from a man aged 25-40 years who received the YFV17D yellow fever vaccine.

This clonotype was counted a few times. The V gene is TRBV5-1, the J gene TRBJ2-7; unclear D gene. CDR3 length: 13 amino acids. Germline lookup yields CDR1 SGHRS and CDR2 YFSETQ. The V end was cut by 1 base, the J end by 2 bases, with 7 bases between. The CDR3 DNA sequence: TGCGCCAGCAGCTTGATGTCGACCTACGAGCAGTACTTC. Translating gives CASSLMSTYEQYF.

The chain employs TRBV28 and TRBJ1-5; no definite D call. The germline V gene encodes CDR1 MDHEN and CDR2 SYDVKM. The V and J ends lost 5 bases and 1 base respectively, with 15 bases between them. This CDR3 is 16 amino acids long. CDR3 bases: TGTGCCAGCAGTCCGAAAGCATTGGGCAGCAATCAGCCCCAGCATTTT. This encodes CASSPKALGSNQPQHF.

This clonotype was found a few times. The chain employs TRBV15 and TRBJ1-1; D call uncertain. With 2 bases removed from V and 5 bases from J, the gap between germline ends came to 21 bases. The CDR3 covers 17 residues. The germline gives CDR1 LNHNV, CDR2 YYDKDF (reference sequence). The CDR3 loop is CATSRFTGSRIGTEAFF. The CDR3 nucleotides read TGTGCCACCAGCAGATTTACCGGGAGTCGAATCGGGACTGAAGCTTTCTTT. Full variable domain (outside the CDR3, taken from reference TRBV15 and TRBJ1-1): DAMVIQNPRYQVTQFGKPVTLSCSQTLNHNVMYWYQQKSSQAPKLLFHYYDKDFNNEADTPDNFQSRRPNTSFCFLDIRSPGLGDTAMYLCATSRFTGSRIGTEAFFGQGTRLTVV.

In its sample, this clonotype was seen a few times. The chain is built from TRBV27 and TRBJ2-3; 9 bases align to TRBD2. The J segment lost 0 bases and the V segment lost 3 bases, leaving 4 bases of the junction unmatched. This CDR3 contains 16 residues. Germline CDR1 MNHEY, CDR2 SMNVEV (reference sequence). The CDR3 bases are TGTGCCAGCAGTTTGCTTAGCGGGAGTAGCACAGATACGCAGTATTTT. Amino acid sequence: CASSLLSGSSTDTQYF.

This clonotype has more than one count but fewer than ten. The chain combines TRBV11-2 with TRBJ1-6; unclear D gene. Trimming stripped 8 bases from V and 8 bases from J, with 7 bases between. Germline V CDR1 and CDR2: SGHAT, FQNNGV. The CDR3 sequence is 11 residues long. The CDR3 DNA sequence: TGTGCCAGCGGAGAGGATTCACCCCTCCACTTT. This encodes CASGEDSPLHF.

This clonotype was counted between two and nine times. This chain joins TRBV6-5 and TRBJ1-5, with TRBD1 matching 7 bases. This CDR3 is built from 15 residues. Trimming cost V 0 bases and J 9 bases; bases outside gene matches: 8. Germline V gene lookup returns CDR1 MNHEY and CDR2 SVGAGI. This chain's CDR3 is CASSYSKGAGGPQHF. CDR3 DNA: TGTGCCAGCAGTTACTCGAAGGGGGCTGGGGGGCCCCAGCATTTT.

Only a few counts were recorded for this clonotype. The chain carries TRBV28 and TRBJ2-5; D may be TRBD2 (5 bases). Trimming left V 7 bases short and J 5 bases short, with 20 bases between. CDR3 length equals 15 residues. Germline V gives CDR1 MDHEN, CDR2 SYDVKM. Here the CDR3 reads CASKGPYGMQETQYF. The DNA of the CDR3 is TGTGCCAGCAAAGGACCCTACGGGATGCAGGAGACCCAGTACTTC.

The chain employs TRBV6-1 and TRBJ1-5; weak D call: TRBD1 (5 bases). Germline V lookup: CDR1 MNHNS, CDR2 SASEGT. This CDR3 region has 14 residues. V lost 1 base, J lost 7 bases, and 11 bases lay in between. This CDR3 is CASSEVRGEQPQHF. CDR3 nucleotides: TGTGCCAGCAGTGAAGTTCGGGGGGAACAGCCCCAGCATTTT.

This clonotype was seen more than once but under ten times. This chain joins TRBV12-5 and TRBJ2-2; 7 bases are shared with TRBD1. This CDR3 spans 17 amino acids. The germline CDR1 and CDR2 sequences are LGHNT and FRNRAP. The junction had 10 bases not matched to a gene; V was cut back by 3 bases and J by 3 bases. The CDR3 nucleotides read TGTGCTAGTGGTTTTGGGAACGACAGGGTTTACACCGGGGAGCTGTTTTTT. This translates into CASGFGNDRVYTGELFF. Combining the CDR3 with reference TRBV12-5 and TRBJ2-2 gives the whole variable domain DARVTQTPRHKVTEMGQEVTMRCQPILGHNTVFWYRQTMMQGLELLAYFRNRAPLDDSGMPKDRFSAEMPDATLATLKIQPSEPRDSAVYFCASGFGNDRVYTGELFFGEGSRLTVL.

This clonotype was recorded a few times. The chain recombines TRBV5-1 with TRBJ2-7; D perhaps matches TRBD2 (5 bases). CDR3 size: 14 residues. With 0 bases removed from V and 5 bases from J, the gap between germline ends came to 12 bases. The germline CDR1 and CDR2 sequences are SGHRS and YFSETQ. The CDR3 is CASSLAEPRDEQYF. The CDR3 DNA sequence: TGCGCCAGCAGCTTGGCCGAACCGCGGGACGAGCAGTACTTC. The full variable domain, in which reference TRBV5-1 and TRBJ2-7 provide the parts outside the CDR3, is KAGVTQTPRYLIKTRGQQVTLSCSPISGHRSVSWYQQTPGQGLQFLFEYFSETQRNKGNFPGRFSGRQFSNSRSEMNVSTLELGDSALYLCASSLAEPRDEQYFGPGTRLTVT.

This chain links TRBV7-6 with TRBJ1-6, with D hard to call. The CDR3 covers 13 residues. Trimming shortened V by 1 base and J by 10 bases, and 8 bases separated the two germline ends. Germline CDR1 SGHVS, CDR2 FNYEAQ. The CDR3 here is CASSLDRSSPLHF. The CDR3 DNA follows: TGTGCCAGCAGCTTAGATCGGAGCTCACCCCTCCACTTT. Looking up the rest from reference TRBV7-6 and TRBJ1-6 gives the full variable domain: GAGVSQSPRYKVTKRGQDVALRCDPISGHVSLYWYRQALGQGPEFLTYFNYEAQQDKSGLPNDRFSAERPEGSISTLTIQRTEQRDSAMYRCASSLDRSSPLHFGNGTRLTVT.

In its sample, this clonotype was seen a few times. The CDR3 coding sequence is TGTGCCAGCAGTCCGGGACAGGGCGGTGAGCAGTTCTTC. It yields the protein CASSPGQGGEQFF. The rearrangement joins TRBV28 to TRBJ2-1; 9 bases agree with TRBD1. V dropped 5 bases and J dropped 9; count of bases not matched to a gene: 5. The CDR3 consists of 13 residues. From germline, CDR1 is MDHEN and CDR2 SYDVKM.

In its sample, this clonotype was seen a few times. The J gene is TRBJ2-3, the V gene TRBV5-1; 8 nucleotides line up with TRBD2. Germline V gene data show CDR1 as SGHRS and CDR2 as YFSETQ. CDR3 length equals 15 residues. The V and J ends lost 5 bases and 2 bases, in that order; junction bases with no gene match: 7. The CDR3 DNA reads as TGCGCCAGCAGTCGCGCAGCGGGAGTCACAGATACGCAGTATTTT. This translates into CASSRAAGVTDTQYF.

This clonotype was seen only a few times. The V gene is TRBV9, the J gene TRBJ2-3, with D tentatively TRBD1 (5 bases). Germline lookup yields CDR1 SGDLS and CDR2 YYNGEE. The V gene lost 0 bases and the J gene lost 5 bases, with 13 bases spanning the gap. There are 15 residues in the CDR3. In nucleotides, the CDR3 is TGTGCCAGCAGCGTAGATGGTAGGGGAAGAGATACGCAGTATTTT. Translation: CASSVDGRGRDTQYF.